The TCR beta chain described here comes from a study of CD8+CD57+ T cells in acquired aplastic anemia. Profiling that covered TCR beta VDJ and CDR3 relied on genomic DNA as its template. TCRdb recomputed calls from the reads with MiXCR, one row per CDR3 protein. Of 100,000 to 150,000 distinct CDR3 sequences listed, more than 40% are singletons. Germline V gene sequence: CDR1 SQVTM, CDR2 ANQGSEA. The V and J ends lost 0 bases and 2 bases, in that order; junction bases with no gene match: 5. The CDR3 length is 16 residues. The chain joins TRBV29-1 to TRBJ2-7; 12 nucleotides line up with TRBD1. The TCR originated in a human donor in good health, serving as a control. Input material: sorted CD4+, CD8+, or CD8+CD57+ T cells (not recorded which) from PBMCs. The CDR3 loop reads CSVEDDGTGGAYEQYF. For the CDR3, the DNA is TGCAGCGTTGAAGATGACGGGACAGGGGGCGCCTACGAGCAGTACTTC.